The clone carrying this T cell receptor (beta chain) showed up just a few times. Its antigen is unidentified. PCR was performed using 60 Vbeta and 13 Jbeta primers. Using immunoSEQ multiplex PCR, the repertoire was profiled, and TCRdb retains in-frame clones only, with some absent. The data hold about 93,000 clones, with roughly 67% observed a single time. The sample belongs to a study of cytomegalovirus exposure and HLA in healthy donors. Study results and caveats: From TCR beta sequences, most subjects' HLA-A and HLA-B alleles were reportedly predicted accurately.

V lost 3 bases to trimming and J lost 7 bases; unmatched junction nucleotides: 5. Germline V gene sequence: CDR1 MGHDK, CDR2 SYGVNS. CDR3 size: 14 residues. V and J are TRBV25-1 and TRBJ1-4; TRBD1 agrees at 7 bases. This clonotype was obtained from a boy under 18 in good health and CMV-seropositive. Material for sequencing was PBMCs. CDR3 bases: TGTGCCAGCAGTGAGATAGGGGGCAGTGAAAAACTGTTTTTT. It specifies CASSEIGGSEKLFF. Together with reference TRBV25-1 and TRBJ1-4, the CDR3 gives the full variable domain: EADIYQTPRYLVIGTGKKITLECSQTMGHDKMYWYQQDPGMELHLIHYSYGVNSTEKGDLSSESTVSRIRTEHFPLTLESARPSHTSQYLCASSEIGGSEKLFFGSGTQLSVL.